These 8 T cell receptor beta chains were all obtained from the same sample, sequenced in a study of cytomegalovirus exposure and HLA in healthy donors. Sequencing used immunoSEQ multiplex PCR; TCRdb keeps in-frame clones, though not all of them. Here the sample spans roughly 300,000 clones, roughly 85% being singletons. The sequencing input was PBMCs. The origin of the receptors is a woman between 18 and 30 years old in good health and CMV-seronegative.

The V and J genes are TRBV28 and TRBJ1-4; perhaps TRBD1 as D (6 bases). This CDR3 contains 13 residues. Trimming took off 6 bases at V and 5 bases at J, with 10 bases between the two ends. Germline CDR1 MDHEN, CDR2 SYDVKM. CDR3 region: CASRKQGNEKLFF. The CDR3 DNA sequence: TGTGCCAGCAGAAAACAGGGCAATGAAAAACTGTTTTTT. The full variable domain, in which reference TRBV28 and TRBJ1-4 provide the parts outside the CDR3, is DVKVTQSSRYLVKRTGEKVFLECVQDMDHENMFWYRQDPGLGLRLIYFSYDVKMKEKGDIPEGYSVSREKKERFSLILESASTNQTSMYLCASRKQGNEKLFFGSGTQLSVL.

This chain links TRBV6-5 with TRBJ2-1; a weak D match, TRBD2 (6 bases). The CDR3 totals 13 residues. The germline V and J ends were trimmed by 10 bases and 3 bases, with 13 bases remaining between them. Per germline, CDR1 MNHEY and CDR2 SVGAGI. The chain's CDR3 is CANGTPLYNEQFF. CDR3 coding DNA: TGTGCCAACGGGACTCCTCTCTACAATGAGCAGTTCTTC.

The chain employs TRBV6-1 and TRBJ1-5, with 10 bases aligning to TRBD1. This CDR3 spans 15 amino acids. Losses at the gene ends were 6 bases for V and 6 bases for J; bases not matched to a gene: 8. From germline, CDR1 is MNHNS and CDR2 SASEGT. In DNA, the CDR3 is TGTGCCAGCAGCCTGACAGGGGGCAGCGGTCAGCCCCAGCATTTT. Its protein product is CASSLTGGSGQPQHF.

The chain couples TRBV27 to TRBJ2-7; a possible D gene is TRBD1 (5 bases). Per the germline V gene, CDR1 is MNHEY and CDR2 is SMNVEV (reference sequence). Deletions cut 5 bases from V and 6 bases from J, with 17 bases between. The CDR3 covers 14 residues. The CDR3 protein is CASSNKVQGSEQYF. CDR3 bases: TGTGCCAGCAGTAATAAGGTTCAGGGTAGCGAGCAGTACTTC.

V gene TRBV19 combines with J gene TRBJ2-2; maybe TRBD1 (6 bases). CDR3 size: 16 residues. The ends were cut back, 7 bases at V and 5 bases at J, with 20 bases in the middle. Germline V gene data show CDR1 as LNHDA and CDR2 as SQIVND (reference sequence). CDR3: CASTEWARRGTGELFF. CDR3 DNA sequence: TGTGCCAGTACAGAATGGGCGCGAAGGGGGACCGGGGAGCTGTTTTTT.

V and J are TRBV15 and TRBJ2-5, with 10 bases identical to TRBD2. J lost 3 bases, V lost 3 bases, and 4 bases had no gene match. The length of the CDR3 is 15 residues. Germline V gene data show CDR1 as LNHNV and CDR2 as YYDKDF (reference sequence). The CDR3 region is CATSSSGRWEETQYF. The CDR3 DNA is TGTGCCACCAGCAGTAGCGGGAGGTGGGAAGAGACCCAGTACTTC.

The CDR3 region is CASRVGSGSGRYEQYF. The CDR3 DNA reads TGTGCCAGCAGGGTGGGTAGCGGGTCAGGACGATACGAGCAGTACTTC. The chain joins TRBV28 to TRBJ2-7, with 7 nucleotides matching TRBD2. The CDR3 runs 16 residues. Per the germline V gene, CDR1 is MDHEN and CDR2 is SYDVKM. J gave up 4 bases and V 6 bases, and 15 bases lay outside the gene matches.

The chain carries TRBV7-9 and TRBJ2-3; 10 nucleotides align to TRBD2. The CDR3 has 18 amino acids. V gave up 3 bases and J gave up 1 base; unmatched junction bases: 10. Per germline, CDR1 SEHNR and CDR2 FQNEAQ (reference sequence). The CDR3 here is CASSLGYGTSEGTDTQYF. CDR3 DNA sequence: TGTGCCAGCAGCTTGGGCTACGGGACTAGCGAGGGCACAGATACGCAGTATTTT.